The clone carrying this T cell receptor beta chain occurred a few times. Its antigen is unidentified. The V end was cut by 4 bases, the J end by 2 bases, with 8 bases between. This CDR3 region has 12 residues. The germline CDR1 and CDR2 sequences are SQVTM and ANQGSEA. Sorting separated CD4+ and CD8+ T cells out of PBMCs. The data are from a study of CD8+ T cells in alopecia areata. Study-wide results and limits: Scalp samples also contribute reads from the resident alphabeta T cells found in normal skin. TCRs were shared less clearly across patients than in mice, possibly for HLA-related reasons. Greater clonality was observed in lesional scalp samples, especially alopecia totalis/universalis, versus normal scalp.

Once RNA had been extracted, it was reverse transcribed into cDNA to act as the sequencing template. Some clones are missing from TCRdb's copy, which holds only in-frame ones; the method was immunoSEQ multiplex PCR. The sample records about 110,000 clones, approximately 63% being singletons. Sequenced sample: CD8+ T cells sorted from blood. The clonotype was recovered from a human donor in good health. The J gene is TRBJ1-1, the V gene TRBV29-1; maybe TRBD1 (5 bases). The CDR3 sequence: CSVVQANTEAFF. As DNA, the CDR3 is TGCAGCGTTGTACAGGCAAACACTGAAGCTTTCTTT.